The rows below give T cell receptor beta chains drawn from one sample of a study of post-analysis software for immune sequencing data. MiXCR, run by TCRdb on the PCR reads, gives a single entry per CDR3 protein. The sample records 750,000 to 950,000 distinct CDR3 sequences, roughly 50% being singletons. The sequenced sample was blood. The source of these receptors is a girl between 5 and 17 years old with multiple sclerosis. CDR3s include the opening cysteine and the closing phenylalanine or tryptophan. Each record gives: D gene, clone size, J gene, V gene, CDR3 protein, CDR3 DNA. D genes are given only for firm matches. Only part of the rows carry a size: once, few, many, or a class if the clone is expanded.

d_gene: .; abundance: few; j_gene: TRBJ2-7; v_gene: TRBV5-1; CDR3aa: CASSLRGRGTQSYEQYF; CDR3nt: TGCGCCAGCAGCTTGAGGGGTAGGGGGACACAATCCTACGAGCAGTACTTC
d_gene: .; abundance: few; j_gene: TRBJ2-5; v_gene: TRBV20-1; CDR3aa: CSAEPDTRQETQYF; CDR3nt: TGCAGTGCTGAGCCAGACACCCGACAAGAGACCCAGTACTTC
d_gene: TRBD2; abundance: .; j_gene: TRBJ2-5; v_gene: TRBV7-2; CDR3aa: CASSLARAGLQETQYF; CDR3nt: TGTGCCAGCAGCTTAGCTCGAGCGGGGTTACAAGAGACCCAGTACTTC
d_gene: .; abundance: few; j_gene: TRBJ2-7; v_gene: TRBV7-3; CDR3aa: CASSHRGFYYEQYF; CDR3nt: TGTGCCAGCAGCCACCGGGGCTTCTACTACGAGCAGTACTTC
d_gene: .; abundance: once; j_gene: TRBJ2-7; v_gene: TRBV5-1; CDR3aa: CASSRLPTEQYF; CDR3nt: TGCGCCAGCAGCCGCCTGCCAACGGAGCAGTACTTC
d_gene: TRBD1; abundance: .; j_gene: TRBJ1-4; v_gene: TRBV5-1; CDR3aa: CASSIAGGTNEKLFF; CDR3nt: TGCGCCAGCAGCATAGCAGGGGGAACTAATGAAAAACTGTTTTTT
d_gene: .; abundance: .; j_gene: TRBJ2-3; v_gene: TRBV25-1; CDR3aa: CASADIRTQDTQYF; CDR3nt: TGTGCCAGCGCGGACATTAGGACGCAAGATACGCAGTATTTT
d_gene: TRBD2; abundance: .; j_gene: TRBJ2-1; v_gene: TRBV20-1; CDR3aa: CSASPSSGGPPRYNEQNF; CDR3nt: TGCAGTGCTAGCCCATCTAGCGGGGGCCCCCCCCGTTACAATGAGCAGAACTTC
d_gene: TRBD2; abundance: .; j_gene: TRBJ2-7; v_gene: TRBV5-6; CDR3aa: CASSLGRLGVAGVYEQYF; CDR3nt: TGTGCCAGCAGCTTGGGCCGCCTGGGAGTAGCGGGAGTTTACGAGCAGTACTTC
d_gene: .; abundance: .; j_gene: TRBJ1-2; v_gene: TRBV29-1; CDR3aa: CSVASGVGNYGYTF; CDR3nt: TGCAGCGTCGCCTCCGGGGTAGGGAACTATGGCTACACCTTC
d_gene: .; abundance: few; j_gene: TRBJ2-1; v_gene: TRBV5-1; CDR3aa: CASSSGQLSYNEQFF; CDR3nt: TGCGCCAGCAGCTCTGGACAGCTGTCTTACAATGAGCAGTTCTTC
d_gene: .; abundance: .; j_gene: TRBJ1-1; v_gene: TRBV4-1; CDR3aa: CASSPDEGKNTEAFF; CDR3nt: TGCGCCAGCAGCCCGGATGAAGGGAAGAACACTGAAGCTTTCTTT
d_gene: .; abundance: few; j_gene: TRBJ2-7; v_gene: TRBV10-3; CDR3aa: CAISFGGGYEQYF; CDR3nt: TGTGCCATCAGCTTCGGGGGTGGCTACGAGCAGTACTTC
d_gene: .; abundance: .; j_gene: TRBJ2-7; v_gene: TRBV15; CDR3aa: CATSRVRGTYEQYF; CDR3nt: TGTGCCACCAGCAGAGTTCGGGGAACCTACGAGCAGTACTTC
d_gene: TRBD2; abundance: .; j_gene: TRBJ2-1; v_gene: TRBV7-3; CDR3aa: CASSTSGGAGNEQFF; CDR3nt: TGTGCCAGCAGCACTAGCGGGGGGGCCGGCAATGAGCAGTTCTTC
d_gene: TRBD1; abundance: .; j_gene: TRBJ1-5; v_gene: TRBV6-2/TRBV6-3; CDR3aa: CASRSPGQGRETQHF; CDR3nt: TGTGCCAGCAGATCGCCGGGACAGGGGAGAGAGACCCAGCATTTT
d_gene: .; abundance: once; j_gene: TRBJ1-2; v_gene: TRBV5-1; CDR3aa: CASGVGGSPRLDYGYTF; CDR3nt: TGCGCCAGCGGCGTAGGGGGGAGCCCCCGTCTGGACTATGGCTACACCTTC
d_gene: TRBD2; abundance: .; j_gene: TRBJ2-7; v_gene: TRBV20-1; CDR3aa: CSARGTSLNYEQYF; CDR3nt: TGCAGTGCGCGGGGGACTAGCCTAAACTACGAGCAGTACTTC
d_gene: .; abundance: .; j_gene: TRBJ2-7; v_gene: TRBV3-1; CDR3aa: CASSSPQYF; CDR3nt: TGTGCCAGCAGCTCGCCGCAGTACTTC
d_gene: .; abundance: .; j_gene: TRBJ2-1; v_gene: TRBV5-1; CDR3aa: CAGSQTGDSYNEQFF; CDR3nt: TGCGCCGGCAGCCAGACAGGAGACTCCTACAATGAGCAGTTCTTC
d_gene: .; abundance: few; j_gene: TRBJ2-7; v_gene: TRBV20-1; CDR3aa: CSARARVGGYEQYF; CDR3nt: TGCAGTGCTAGAGCCCGGGTGGGAGGCTACGAGCAGTACTTC
d_gene: .; abundance: .; j_gene: TRBJ2-1; v_gene: TRBV5-1; CDR3aa: CASSLAAYSEQFF; CDR3nt: TGCGCCAGCAGCTTGGCAGCTTACAGTGAGCAGTTCTTC
d_gene: .; abundance: .; j_gene: TRBJ2-6; v_gene: TRBV20-1; CDR3aa: CSARGATSGANVLTF; CDR3nt: TGCAGTGCTAGAGGGGCTACCTCTGGGGCCAACGTCCTGACTTTC
d_gene: TRBD1; abundance: .; j_gene: TRBJ2-7; v_gene: TRBV30; CDR3aa: CAWSVRDRGYEQYF; CDR3nt: TGTGCCTGGAGTGTAAGGGACAGGGGCTACGAGCAGTACTTC
d_gene: TRBD1; abundance: .; j_gene: TRBJ1-2; v_gene: TRBV7-8; CDR3aa: CASSLRDRGLVGGYTF; CDR3nt: TGTGCCAGCAGCTTACGGGACAGGGGGCTCGTCGGTGGCTACACCTTC
d_gene: .; abundance: .; j_gene: TRBJ2-7; v_gene: TRBV3-1; CDR3aa: CASSPLGGYEQYF; CDR3nt: TGTGCCAGCAGCCCACTTGGGGGCTACGAGCAGTACTTC
d_gene: TRBD1; abundance: .; j_gene: TRBJ1-1; v_gene: TRBV29-1; CDR3aa: CSVVDRGLYAFF; CDR3nt: TGCAGCGTGGTGGACAGGGGGCTTTATGCTTTCTTT
d_gene: .; abundance: few; j_gene: TRBJ2-5; v_gene: TRBV2; CDR3aa: CASGGAFRETQYF; CDR3nt: TGTGCCAGCGGGGGGGCGTTTCGAGAGACCCAGTACTTC
d_gene: .; abundance: .; j_gene: TRBJ2-1; v_gene: TRBV20-1; CDR3aa: CSARDISWYDNEQFF; CDR3nt: TGCAGTGCTAGAGACATTTCTTGGTACGACAATGAGCAGTTCTTC
d_gene: .; abundance: .; j_gene: TRBJ1-4; v_gene: TRBV7-8; CDR3aa: CASSLRRAGIGEKLFF; CDR3nt: TGTGCCAGCAGCTTAAGGAGGGCGGGGATTGGAGAAAAACTGTTTTTT
d_gene: .; abundance: .; j_gene: TRBJ1-2; v_gene: TRBV3-1; CDR3aa: CATQTGEAGGYTF; CDR3nt: TGTGCCACCCAGACCGGGGAGGCAGGTGGCTACACCTTC
d_gene: .; abundance: few; j_gene: TRBJ2-4; v_gene: TRBV28; CDR3aa: CASSLWSGGLNIQYF; CDR3nt: TGTGCCAGCAGTTTATGGTCAGGAGGGCTGAACATTCAGTACTTC
d_gene: .; abundance: .; j_gene: TRBJ2-1; v_gene: TRBV5-1; CDR3aa: CASSRGVADYNEQFF; CDR3nt: TGCGCCAGCAGCAGGGGAGTCGCGGACTACAATGAGCAGTTCTTC
d_gene: TRBD1; abundance: .; j_gene: TRBJ1-2; v_gene: TRBV4-1; CDR3aa: CASSEGQVLNYGYTF; CDR3nt: TGCGCCAGCAGCGAAGGACAGGTGTTAAACTATGGCTACACCTTC
d_gene: .; abundance: .; j_gene: TRBJ1-2; v_gene: TRBV28; CDR3aa: CASSLVLYGYTF; CDR3nt: TGTGCCAGCAGTTTAGTTCTATATGGCTACACCTTC
d_gene: TRBD1; abundance: .; j_gene: TRBJ2-6; v_gene: TRBV4-1; CDR3aa: CASSPRTGDFSGANVLTF; CDR3nt: TGCGCCAGCAGCCCCCGGACAGGGGACTTCTCTGGGGCCAACGTCCTGACTTTC
d_gene: .; abundance: .; j_gene: TRBJ1-1; v_gene: TRBV3-1; CDR3aa: CASSQDSGNTEAFF; CDR3nt: TGTGCCAGCAGCCAAGATTCGGGAAACACTGAAGCTTTCTTT
d_gene: TRBD1; abundance: .; j_gene: TRBJ1-2; v_gene: TRBV11-1; CDR3aa: CASSRSPGQEGYGYTF; CDR3nt: TGTGCCAGCAGCCGAAGTCCGGGACAGGAGGGCTATGGCTACACCTTC
d_gene: .; abundance: .; j_gene: TRBJ1-1; v_gene: TRBV15; CDR3aa: CATSRDMVMNTEAFF; CDR3nt: TGTGCCACCAGCAGAGATATGGTCATGAACACTGAAGCTTTCTTT
d_gene: .; abundance: few; j_gene: TRBJ2-7; v_gene: TRBV7-9; CDR3aa: CASSLPIPVGRGSSYEQYF; CDR3nt: TGTGCCAGCAGCTTACCGATACCAGTGGGCAGGGGAAGCTCCTACGAGCAGTACTTC
d_gene: TRBD2; abundance: .; j_gene: TRBJ2-5; v_gene: TRBV6-5; CDR3aa: CASSYSRARGQETQYF; CDR3nt: TGTGCCAGCAGTTACTCGAGGGCGCGGGGGCAAGAGACCCAGTACTTC
d_gene: .; abundance: few; j_gene: TRBJ2-4; v_gene: TRBV5-1; CDR3aa: CASSPRRGSFAKNIQYF; CDR3nt: TGCGCCAGCAGCCCCAGGAGGGGGAGTTTTGCCAAAAACATTCAGTACTTC
d_gene: .; abundance: few; j_gene: TRBJ1-2; v_gene: TRBV5-5; CDR3aa: CASSLFLGEGYGYTF; CDR3nt: TGTGCCAGCAGCTTGTTTCTTGGGGAGGGCTATGGCTACACCTTC
d_gene: TRBD1; abundance: .; j_gene: TRBJ2-3; v_gene: TRBV20-1; CDR3aa: CSASVDRGPSTDTQYF; CDR3nt: TGCAGTGCTAGTGTGGACAGGGGGCCGAGCACAGATACGCAGTATTTT
d_gene: .; abundance: .; j_gene: TRBJ2-7; v_gene: TRBV18; CDR3aa: CASSPPGTPFYEQYF; CDR3nt: TGTGCCAGCTCACCGCCGGGGACTCCCTTCTACGAGCAGTACTTC
d_gene: .; abundance: .; j_gene: TRBJ2-1; v_gene: TRBV5-1; CDR3aa: CASSFIGISSYNEQFF; CDR3nt: TGCGCCAGCAGCTTTATTGGGATCAGCTCCTACAATGAGCAGTTCTTC